The rows below give T cell receptor beta chains drawn from one sample of a study of blood T cell repertoires in COVID-19. The data were produced by immunoSEQ multiplex PCR, yet TCRdb's version contains in-frame clones alone and is incomplete. This sample carries about 240,000 clones, around 89% of them seen once, and the ten largest clones take approximately 3.7%. Sample: PBMCs or T cells enriched from blood (not recorded which). The receptor source for this set is a woman in her 30s who had recovered from COVID-19. CDR3s include the opening cysteine and the closing phenylalanine or tryptophan. Fields, in order: V gene, clone size, J gene, D gene, CDR3 protein, CDR3 DNA. A D gene is named only where the DNA matches it firmly. The size entry is marked missing in some rows and otherwise reads once, few, many or a size class.

>TRBV28|.|TRBJ2-7|.
CASNHRAYEQYF
TGTGCCAGCAACCACAGGGCCTACGAGCAGTACTTC
>TRBV14|.|TRBJ2-2|.
CASSRRANTGELFF
TGTGCCAGCAGCCGCCGGGCGAACACCGGGGAGCTGTTTTTT
>TRBV29-1|once|TRBJ1-1|.
CSVETSREGTEAFF
TGCAGCGTTGAAACGAGCAGGGAAGGCACTGAAGCTTTCTTT
>TRBV19|.|TRBJ2-2|TRBD1
CASSIRQGATGELFF
TGTGCCAGTAGTATCCGACAGGGAGCCACCGGGGAGCTGTTTTTT
>TRBV11-2|.|TRBJ2-4|.
CASSFSPNGMENIQYF
TGTGCCAGCAGCTTTTCCCCCAACGGGATGGAAAACATTCAGTACTTC
>TRBV6-1|.|TRBJ2-7|TRBD1
CASIEHRGRHPYEQYF
TGTGCCAGCATTGAACACAGGGGTCGCCACCCCTACGAGCAGTACTTC
>TRBV28|.|TRBJ2-1|TRBD2
CASSSSGSSYNEQFF
TGTGCCAGCAGCTCAAGCGGGAGCTCCTACAATGAGCAGTTCTTC
>TRBV14|.|TRBJ2-5|.
CASSVPGIVETQYF
TGTGCCAGCAGCGTCCCGGGTATCGTCGAGACCCAGTACTTC
>TRBV14|.|TRBJ2-7|.
CASSQDTGKYEQYF
TGTGCCAGCAGCCAAGATACAGGGAAGTACGAGCAGTACTTC
>TRBV15|few|TRBJ2-1|.
CATSKREDFEQFF
TGTGCCACCAGCAAAAGAGAGGACTTTGAGCAGTTCTTC
>TRBV15|.|TRBJ2-1|TRBD1
CATSKRRGTGGNNEQFF
TGTGCCACCAGTAAAAGGAGAGGGACAGGGGGAAACAATGAGCAGTTCTTC
>TRBV9|.|TRBJ2-5|.
CASSLGGEETQYF
TGTGCCAGCAGCTTAGGGGGGGAAGAGACCCAGTACTTC
>TRBV7-9|.|TRBJ2-7|TRBD2
CASSAGASGNHEQYF
TGTGCCAGCTCAGCTGGGGCTAGCGGGAACCACGAGCAGTACTTC
>TRBV29-1|.|TRBJ1-2|.
CSVGEGVNYGYTF
TGCAGCGTTGGCGAGGGGGTAAACTATGGCTACACCTTC
>TRBV2|few|TRBJ1-4|.
CASSGDRRSGGRATNEKLFF
TGTGCCAGCAGTGGCGATAGGAGGAGTGGGGGCCGGGCAACTAATGAAAAACTGTTTTTT
>TRBV5-6|once|TRBJ2-7|TRBD1
CASSPGRGQGAVRLREQYF
TGTGCCAGCAGCCCTGGCCGGGGACAGGGAGCTGTGCGGTTGAGGGAGCAGTACTTC
>TRBV30|.|TRBJ1-3|TRBD1
CAYHAGTGKYF
TGTGCCTACCATGCCGGGACAGGGAAATATTTT